Listed here are 12 T cell receptor beta chains from one sample, sequenced in a study of blood T cell repertoires in COVID-19. TCRdb's copy holds only in-frame clones and misses some; the assay was immunoSEQ multiplex PCR. The table records just over 300,000 clones, roughly 85% of them present only once. Sequencing input: PBMCs or T cells enriched from blood (not recorded which). These receptors came from a man under 40 who had recovered from COVID-19.

The chain couples TRBV6-1 to TRBJ1-2; 7 nucleotides line up with TRBD1. Trimming at V came to 1 base and at J to 8 bases, leaving 10 bases not matched to a gene. Looked up from germline, CDR1 is MNHNS and CDR2 is SASEGT. There are 15 residues in the CDR3. CDR3 sequence (DNA): TGTGCCAGCAGTGAAGAGCCCCCCAACAGGGGCGGCTACACCTTC. Amino acids: CASSEEPPNRGGYTF.

This sequence joins TRBV7-3 and TRBJ2-2; unclear D gene. The germline V gene encodes CDR1 SGHTA and CDR2 FQGTGA. CDR3 length: 13 residues. Trimming shortened V by 6 bases and J by 6 bases, and 11 bases separated the two germline ends. The DNA for the CDR3 is TGTGCCAGCAGTCTTCTAGAGGCCGGGGAGCTGTTTTTT. This gives the protein CASSLLEAGELFF. Variable domain in full (rest from reference TRBV7-3 and TRBJ2-2): GAGVSQTPSNKVTEKGKYVELRCDPISGHTALYWYRQSLGQGPEFLIYFQGTGAADDSGLPNDRFFAVRPEGSVSTLKIQRTERGDSAVYLCASSLLEAGELFFGEGSRLTVL.

The genes are TRBV4-1 and TRBJ1-1; 8 bases map to TRBD1. The CDR3 sequence is 15 residues long. After removal of 4 bases from V and 1 base from J, the junction contained 5 bases not matched to a gene. In germline, CDR1 is MGHRA, CDR2 YSYEKL. CDR3 amino acids: CASSRKGQENTEAFF. The CDR3 DNA sequence: TGCGCCAGCAGCCGAAAGGGACAGGAGAACACTGAAGCTTTCTTT.

This clone turned up a few times. The chain carries TRBV7-3 and TRBJ2-1, with a tentative D call TRBD2 (6 bases). This CDR3 contains 14 residues. Trimming pared 7 bases from V and 7 bases from J, leaving 17 bases between. Germline V gene data show CDR1 as SGHTA and CDR2 as FQGTGA. The CDR3 protein is CASKPGGAWNEQFF. CDR3 DNA sequence: TGTGCCAGCAAACCCGGAGGGGCATGGAATGAGCAGTTCTTC.

This chain joins TRBV30 and TRBJ1-2, with a possible D match to TRBD1 (5 bases). This CDR3 is built from 11 residues. Germline CDR1 GTSNPN, CDR2 SVGIG (reference sequence). Deletions cut 7 bases from V and 4 bases from J, with 10 bases between. The CDR3 nucleotides read TGTGCCTCCGGGGGGATCTATGGCTACACCTTC. It yields the protein CASGGIYGYTF.

This rearrangement joins TRBV6-2 or TRBV6-3 to TRBJ2-2; a possible D gene is TRBD1 (6 bases). Germline V CDR1 and CDR2: MNHEY, SVGEGT. The CDR3 runs to 15 residues. Trimming removed 5 bases from V and 4 bases from J, with 14 bases in between. The CDR3 DNA is TGTGCCAGCAGTCAAACCAGGGGTAGCACCGGGGAGCTGTTTTTT. Translated: CASSQTRGSTGELFF.

The V and J genes are TRBV7-9 and TRBJ2-7, with 7 positions matching TRBD1. Germline-derived CDR1 and CDR2 are SEHNR and FQNEAQ (reference sequence). After removal of 5 bases from V and 7 bases from J, the junction contained 5 bases not matched to a gene. The CDR3 is made up of 12 amino acids. The CDR3 region has the DNA TGTGCCAGCAGCGAGACAGGGCATGAGCAGTACTTC. This gives the protein CASSETGHEQYF.

The V and J genes are TRBV7-3 and TRBJ2-1; 8 positions match TRBD2. Germline V gene data show CDR1 as SGHTA and CDR2 as FQGTGA. The J segment lost 10 bases and the V segment lost 2 bases, leaving 4 bases of the junction unmatched. CDR3 length: 13 amino acids. The CDR3 here is CASSLGPSGEQFF. Here the CDR3 DNA reads TGTGCCAGCAGCTTAGGGCCTAGCGGGGAGCAGTTCTTC.

This clone has only one observation. J is TRBJ1-5 and V is TRBV6-6; 9 bases are a match to TRBD1. J was trimmed by 5 bases and V by 7 bases; bases with no gene match: 6. There are 14 residues in the CDR3. The germline V gene encodes CDR1 MNHNY and CDR2 SVGAGI (reference sequence). This CDR3 is CASNPRDRDQPQHF. Here the CDR3 DNA reads TGTGCCAGCAATCCTCGGGACAGGGATCAGCCCCAGCATTTT.

As for this clone: Other DNA sequences in this specimen translate into the identical CDR3. V gene TRBV5-4 combines with J gene TRBJ1-5, with D perhaps matching TRBD1 (6 bases). Germline CDR1 SGHNT, CDR2 YYREEE (reference sequence). Trimming removed 2 bases from V and 0 bases from J, with 9 bases in between. The CDR3 loop spans 15 amino acids. CDR3: CASSLGGNSNQPQHF. The CDR3 nucleotides are TGTGCCAGCAGCTTAGGGGGAAATAGCAATCAGCCCCAGCATTTT.

The CDR3 DNA is TGTGCCACCAGTGATTTCCCCAGGGGCGATGGCTACACCTTC. The encoded protein is CATSDFPRGDGYTF. This rearrangement joins TRBV24-1 to TRBJ1-2; tentative D call: TRBD1 (6 bases). The germline V gene has CDR1 KGHDR and CDR2 SFDVKD. The V end was cut by 1 base, the J end by 6 bases, with 11 bases between. This CDR3 comprises 14 residues.

The chain employs TRBV19 and TRBJ1-2; 9 bases align to TRBD1. Germline assignment: CDR1 LNHDA and CDR2 SQIVND (reference sequence). With V trimmed by 4 bases and J by 4 bases, 4 bases remained unmatched. This CDR3 spans 14 amino acids. The CDR3 is CASSTGQGFYGYTF. The CDR3 nucleotides are TGTGCCAGTAGTACCGGACAGGGGTTCTATGGCTACACCTTC.